The 30 T cell receptor beta chains in this list originate from one sample, sequenced in a study of CD8+CD57+ T cells in acquired aplastic anemia. Genomic DNA served as template for TCR beta VDJ and CDR3 profiling. TCRdb passed the reads through MiXCR, listing each CDR3 protein once. The repertoire holds about 180,000 distinct CDR3 sequences, with roughly 50% as singletons. Patients sequenced had flow cytometry evidence of CD8+CD57+ cell expansion. Specimen: sorted CD4+, CD8+, or CD8+CD57+ T cells (not recorded which) from PBMCs. The receptors come from a human donor with aplastic anemia.

This clonotype was seen ten or more times. The V gene is TRBV5-1, the J gene TRBJ1-5, with D unclear. Between the trimmed V and J ends, which lost 0 bases and 5 bases, there was a span of 12 bases. CDR1 and CDR2 from the germline V gene are SGHRS and YFSETQ. The length of the CDR3 is 15 residues. The CDR3 nucleotides read TGCGCCAGCAGCTTGGGAACAACCGGTCATCAGCCCCAGCATTTT. This sequence encodes CASSLGTTGHQPQHF.

The chain recombines TRBV20-1 with TRBJ1-3; D is uncertain. V lost 0 bases and J 9 bases, leaving 12 bases between the germline ends. Germline CDR1 is DFQATT and CDR2 is SNEGSKA (reference sequence). This CDR3 contains 13 residues. For the CDR3, the DNA is TGCAGTGCTAGAGACCCACGGGGAGGCACCATATATTTT. Encoded protein: CSARDPRGGTIYF.

With respect to this clonotype: A read error may produce the germline difference seen at one junction end. This sequence joins TRBV9 and TRBJ1-2; D is undetermined. The CDR3 sequence is 13 residues long. Germline CDR1 and CDR2: SGDLS and YYNGEE. CDR3 in amino acids: CASSLRGNYGYAF. The CDR3 region has the DNA TGTGCCAGCAGTCTACGGGGAAACTATGGCTACGCCTTC. Complete variable domain (other parts from reference TRBV9 and TRBJ1-2): DSGVTQTPKHLITATGQRVTLRCSPRSGDLSVYWYQQSLDQGLQFLIQYYNGEERAKGNILERFSAQQFPDLHSELNLSSLELGDSALYFCASSLRGNYGYAFGSGTRLTVV.

The gene calls are TRBV3-1 and TRBJ1-5; D unclear. V was shortened by 2 bases and J by 0 bases, with 5 bases between the two germline ends. CDR3 length equals 14 residues. Germline V gene lookup returns CDR1 LGHDT and CDR2 YNNKEL (reference sequence). The CDR3 DNA sequence: TGTGCCAGCAGCCAATTCATTAGCAATCAGCCCCAGCATTTT. Protein: CASSQFISNQPQHF.

The chain carries TRBV25-1 and TRBJ2-2; D gene ambiguous. The CDR3 loop spans 15 amino acids. CDR1 and CDR2 (germline): MGHDK, SYGVNS. V lost 6 bases and J 2 bases, leaving 13 bases between the germline ends. DNA for the CDR3: TGTGCCAGCAGCTCCGAGCCTACCAACACCGGGGAGCTGTTTTTT. Its translation: CASSSEPTNTGELFF.

Only a few counts were recorded for this clonotype. This chain uses TRBV29-1 with TRBJ1-1; D unclear. CDR1 is SQVTM and CDR2 is ANQGSEA in the germline V gene. Trimming shortened V by 4 bases and J by 7 bases, and 7 bases separated the two germline ends. The CDR3 is made up of 10 amino acids. CDR3 sequence reads: CSVGGIEAFF. For the CDR3, the DNA is TGCAGCGTTGGCGGAATTGAAGCTTTCTTT.

In this sample, this clonotype turned up once. This chain joins TRBV2 and TRBJ2-2; possibly TRBD2 for D (6 bases). V lost 8 bases to trimming and J lost 8 bases, with 15 bases between them. Germline-derived CDR1 and CDR2 are SNHLY and FYNNEI. The CDR3 sequence is 13 residues long. The CDR3 DNA reads as TGTGCCAGCGGGGGGACCACGCGAGGGGAGCTGTTTTTT. It codes for CASGGTTRGELFF.

The table lists this clonotype with many counts. The V gene is TRBV5-6, the J gene TRBJ2-7, with D possibly being TRBD2 (6 bases). V lost 4 bases and J lost 5, with 19 bases in between. This CDR3 has 15 amino acids. Looked up from germline, CDR1 is SGHDT and CDR2 is YYEEEE. CDR3 residues: CASSTGAGAYNEQYF. The CDR3 region has the DNA TGTGCCAGCAGCACGGGAGCCGGGGCATACAACGAGCAGTACTTC.

The chain recombines TRBV24-1 with TRBJ2-1; possibly TRBD2 for D (6 bases). Germline V CDR1 and CDR2: KGHDR, SFDVKD. V shed 4 bases and J shed 6 bases, with 15 bases lying between them. This CDR3 has 15 amino acids. CDR3 protein: CATSDPSGRLNEQFF. The DNA of the CDR3 is TGTGCCACCAGTGACCCTTCCGGGAGACTCAATGAGCAGTTCTTC.

This clonotype was seen ten or more times. The V and J genes are TRBV25-1 and TRBJ2-6; perhaps TRBD1 as D (5 bases). Germline CDR1 MGHDK, CDR2 SYGVNS. V was clipped by 1 base and J by 4 bases, with 8 bases between them. The CDR3 runs to 15 residues. CDR3 nucleotides: TGTGCCAGCAGTGAATCAGGGCCCGGGGCCAACGTCCTGACTTTC. Its protein product is CASSESGPGANVLTF.

The V and J genes are TRBV20-1 and TRBJ2-1; the D gene could be TRBD1 or TRBD2 (6 bases each). V was cut by 0 bases and J by 9 bases, with 15 bases left in between. Germline lookup yields CDR1 DFQATT and CDR2 SNEGSKA (reference sequence). The CDR3 covers 14 residues. The CDR3, as DNA: TGCAGTGCTAGAGATCCCCGGGGGACACGTGAGCAGTTCTTC. The encoded protein is CSARDPRGTREQFF.

This clonotype was picked up a small number of times. V gene TRBV11-2 combines with J gene TRBJ2-5; tentatively, D is TRBD2 (6 bases). The germline gives CDR1 SGHAT, CDR2 FQNNGV. This CDR3 is 16 amino acids long. The V end was cut by 3 bases, the J end by 3 bases, with 17 bases between. The CDR3 spells CASSLEGGRSKETQYF. The CDR3 DNA follows: TGTGCCAGCAGCTTGGAGGGCGGCCGATCCAAAGAGACCCAGTACTTC.

This chain connects TRBV20-1 to TRBJ1-2; D is undetermined. Germline-derived CDR1 and CDR2 are DFQATT and SNEGSKA (reference sequence). V lost 3 bases and J 4 bases, leaving 3 bases between the germline ends. There are 10 residues in the CDR3. The CDR3 DNA sequence: TGCAGTGCTAGCTTCTATGGCTACACCTTC. Translated: CSASFYGYTF.

This clonotype was observed many times. The chain recombines TRBV10-3 with TRBJ1-4; 9 bases map to TRBD1. Germline assignment: CDR1 ENHRY and CDR2 SYGVKD. CDR3 length: 15 residues. V lost 3 bases, J lost 7 bases, and 6 bases stayed unmatched. Here the CDR3 DNA reads TGTGCCATCAGTGATAGGGACAGGGCGGGTGAAAAACTGTTTTTT. This encodes CAISDRDRAGEKLFF.

In this sample, this clonotype turned up many times. The J gene is TRBJ1-1, the V gene TRBV4-1; 7 bases fit TRBD1. CDR1 and CDR2 from the germline V gene are MGHRA and YSYEKL. The CDR3 consists of 14 residues. The junction had 4 bases not matched to a gene; V was cut back by 4 bases and J by 2 bases. CDR3 sequence reads: CASSRGTVNTEAFF. The CDR3 DNA sequence: TGCGCCAGCAGCCGCGGGACAGTCAACACTGAAGCTTTCTTT.

J is TRBJ2-7 and V is TRBV7-9, with 7 bases identical to TRBD2. The CDR3 consists of 14 residues. Germline V gives CDR1 SEHNR, CDR2 FQNEAQ (reference sequence). Germline trimming cut 3 bases from V and 2 bases from J; bases unmatched to any gene: 4. CDR3 nucleotide sequence: TGTGCCAGCAGCTTGGGGGGGGTTCCCTACGAGCAGTACTTC. Amino acids: CASSLGGVPYEQYF.

This chain uses TRBV20-1 with TRBJ2-3; D unresolved. V was cut by 3 bases and J by 4 bases, with 11 bases left in between. The germline CDR1 and CDR2 sequences are DFQATT and SNEGSKA (reference sequence). CDR3 length: 13 amino acids. CDR3 region: CSARTAPADTQYF. The CDR3, as DNA: TGCAGTGCTAGGACTGCCCCCGCAGATACGCAGTATTTT.

The gene calls are TRBV5-4 and TRBJ2-5; D not certain. Germline V gives CDR1 SGHNT, CDR2 YYREEE (reference sequence). This CDR3 has 14 amino acids. Trimming shortened V by 0 bases and J by 3 bases, and 9 bases separated the two germline ends. CDR3 in DNA: TGTGCCAGCAGCTTGGCGGACGGAGAAGAGACCCAGTACTTC. Translating gives CASSLADGEETQYF.

This clonotype was picked up many times. In DNA form, the CDR3 reads TGTGCCAGCAGCCCCTTTGGGGGCGCGGACGAGCAGTACTTC. This sequence encodes CASSPFGGADEQYF. The V call is TRBV12-3 or TRBV12-4, the J call TRBJ2-7, with D perhaps matching TRBD1 (6 bases). The length of the CDR3 is 14 residues. Trimming removed 6 bases at V and 5 bases at J, with 17 bases between.

This clonotype was seen repeatedly, ten times or more. The chain is built from TRBV9 and TRBJ1-1; D is possibly TRBD1 (6 bases). Germline V gene lookup returns CDR1 SGDLS and CDR2 YYNGEE. The length of the CDR3 is 16 residues. Between the trimmed V and J ends, which lost 0 bases and 2 bases, there was a span of 14 bases. The CDR3 loop is CASSVAGGFTNTEAFF. CDR3 DNA sequence: TGTGCCAGCAGCGTAGCTGGGGGCTTTACTAACACTGAAGCTTTCTTT. Full variable domain (outside the CDR3, taken from reference TRBV9 and TRBJ1-1): DSGVTQTPKHLITATGQRVTLRCSPRSGDLSVYWYQQSLDQGLQFLIQYYNGEERAKGNILERFSAQQFPDLHSELNLSSLELGDSALYFCASSVAGGFTNTEAFFGQGTRLTVV.

This clonotype turned up a few times. The chain uses TRBV4-2 and TRBJ2-7; D might be TRBD1 (6 bases). Looked up from germline, CDR1 is LGHNA and CDR2 is YNFKEQ. Between the trimmed V and J ends, which lost 4 bases and 3 bases, there was a span of 10 bases. The CDR3 has 13 residues. Here the CDR3 reads CASSRGRDYEQYF. For the CDR3, the DNA is TGTGCCAGCAGCCGGGGGCGCGACTACGAGCAGTACTTC.

Only a few counts were recorded for this clonotype. The chain has TRBV2 and TRBJ2-5; TRBD1 is a possible D gene (6 bases). Germline CDR1 reads SNHLY; CDR2 reads FYNNEI. V was trimmed by 4 bases and J by 4 bases, leaving 10 bases between them. The CDR3 is made up of 13 amino acids. The CDR3 region is CASSVRGAETQYF. CDR3 bases: TGTGCCAGCAGTGTCAGGGGTGCAGAGACCCAGTACTTC.

The gene calls are TRBV25-1 and TRBJ2-5; possibly TRBD2 for D (6 bases). V was clipped by 1 base and J by 5 bases, with 11 bases between them. CDR1 and CDR2 (germline): MGHDK, SYGVNS. The CDR3 is made up of 14 amino acids. The CDR3 spells CASSESGGKETQYF. The CDR3 nucleotides are TGTGCCAGCAGTGAATCAGGCGGGAAGGAGACCCAGTACTTC.

There are a few counts of this clonotype. This sequence joins TRBV19 and TRBJ1-5; D possibly corresponds to TRBD1 (5 bases). Between the trimmed V and J ends, which lost 7 bases and 7 bases, there was a span of 14 bases. The CDR3 is 13 residues long. Germline assignment: CDR1 LNHDA and CDR2 SQIVND (reference sequence). The CDR3 reads CASTLGGQQPQHF. In DNA form, the CDR3 reads TGTGCCAGTACCCTCGGGGGTCAGCAGCCCCAGCATTTT.

This sequence joins TRBV15 and TRBJ2-3; possible D gene TRBD1, 5 bases. The V end was cut by 5 bases, the J end by 2 bases, with 11 bases between. From germline, CDR1 is LNHNV and CDR2 YYDKDF (reference sequence). CDR3 length: 14 residues. CDR3 DNA sequence: TGTGCCACCAGCTTAGTAGGGGACACAGATACGCAGTATTTT. It codes for CATSLVGDTDTQYF. Full variable domain (missing parts from reference TRBV15 and TRBJ2-3): DAMVIQNPRYQVTQFGKPVTLSCSQTLNHNVMYWYQQKSSQAPKLLFHYYDKDFNNEADTPDNFQSRRPNTSFCFLDIRSPGLGDTAMYLCATSLVGDTDTQYFGPGTRLTVL.

Ten or more counts support this clonotype. CDR3 protein: CASSLNVGQGNNEKLFF. In DNA form, the CDR3 reads TGTGCCAGCAGCTTAAATGTAGGACAGGGCAATAATGAAAAACTGTTTTTT. The V and J genes are TRBV7-9 and TRBJ1-4, with 8 bases matching TRBD1. The V and J ends lost 2 bases and 4 bases, in that order; junction bases with no gene match: 9. The CDR3 totals 17 residues. Germline V gene lookup returns CDR1 SEHNR and CDR2 FQNEAQ (reference sequence). Full variable domain (rest looked up from reference TRBV7-9 and TRBJ1-4): DTGVSQNPRHKITKRGQNVTFRCDPISEHNRLYWYRQTLGQGPEFLTYFQNEAQLEKSRLLSDRFSAERPKGSFSTLEIQRTEQGDSAMYLCASSLNVGQGNNEKLFFGSGTQLSVL.

This sequence joins TRBV28 and TRBJ2-2; 10 bases line up with TRBD2. This CDR3 contains 16 residues. CDR1 and CDR2 (germline): MDHEN, SYDVKM. V gave up 6 bases and J gave up 6 bases; unmatched junction bases: 10. CDR3 amino acids: CASRPSSGRLSGELFF. The DNA of the CDR3 is TGTGCCAGCAGGCCCTCTAGCGGGAGACTTTCCGGGGAGCTGTTTTTT.

The V gene is TRBV29-1, the J gene TRBJ1-3, with a possible D match to TRBD1 (5 bases). The V end lost 4 bases, the J end lost 3 bases, and 10 bases lay between the germline ends. This CDR3 has 13 amino acids. Germline V gene lookup returns CDR1 SQVTM and CDR2 ANQGSEA. DNA for the CDR3: TGCAGCGTTGTGGCAGGGATTGGAAACACCATATATTTT. Its protein is CSVVAGIGNTIYF.

With regard to this clonotype: One junction end disagrees with the germline gene, perhaps due to a read error. This chain joins TRBV3-1 and TRBJ1-6; TRBD1 aligns across 7 bases. The CDR3 spans 16 residues. Looked up from germline, CDR1 is LGHDT and CDR2 is YNNKEL (reference sequence). The CDR3 protein is CASSHGKTGVNSPPHF. Written as DNA, the CDR3 is TGTGCCAGCAGCCACGGAAAAACAGGGGTTAATTCACCCCCCCACTTT.

The chain uses TRBV10-3 and TRBJ2-6; TRBD1 agrees at 7 bases. Trimming took 11 bases from V and 0 from J; bases not matched to a gene: 7. CDR1 and CDR2 from the germline V gene are ENHRY and SYGVKD. The CDR3 sequence is 15 residues long. The CDR3 DNA reads TGTGCCTCGCAGGGGGACCTCTCTGGGGCCAACGTCCTGACTTTC. This sequence encodes CASQGDLSGANVLTF.